The 3 T cell receptor beta chains given below trace back to one sample, sequenced in a study of identical twins (TCRdb year 2016). Libraries came from 5' RACE. The sequencing machine was an Illumina HiSeq 2000. In TCRdb, the public reads were trimmed at Q25 with fastp and aligned with MiXCR, with productive beta chains retained. Rows are unified per CDR3 protein, each entry keeping the most common DNA and genes. The sample has approximately 300,000 distinct CDR3 sequences on record, less than 9.5% of them singletons. Roughly 7% of the sample is taken by the ten largest. Separately, the same data were catalogued under a study of yellow fever vaccine responses in identical twins.

Sequencing used CD8+ T cells sorted from blood. The receptors shown here come from a woman aged 18-35 years in good health.

This clonotype showed up many times. This sequence joins TRBV5-1 and TRBJ2-1; D may be TRBD2 (5 bases). Between the trimmed V and J ends, which lost 0 bases and 1 base, there was a span of 11 bases. Germline V gives CDR1 SGHRS, CDR2 YFSETQ. This CDR3 contains 16 residues. CDR3 sequence: CASSLGLAPSYNEQFF. In nucleotides, the CDR3 is TGCGCCAGCAGCTTGGGGTTAGCGCCTTCCTACAATGAGCAGTTCTTC.

In its sample, this clonotype was seen a few times. The V call is TRBV4-3, the J call TRBJ2-7; D not resolved. The CDR3 is 14 residues long. The germline V gene has CDR1 LGHNA and CDR2 YSLEER. Trimming took 0 bases from V and 3 from J, leaving 9 bases between them. The CDR3 sequence is CASSQDALLYEQYF. CDR3 bases: TGCGCCAGCAGCCAAGATGCCTTACTCTACGAGCAGTACTTC.

This clonotype was seen a few times. The DNA of the CDR3 is TGTGCCAGCAGCCAGGGGACAGGAGAAGAGACCCAGTACTTC. Encoded protein: CASSQGTGEETQYF. The J gene is TRBJ2-5, the V gene TRBV6-1; 8 bases agree with TRBD1. The CDR3 runs 14 residues. The junction had 6 bases not matched to a gene; V was cut back by 6 bases and J by 3 bases. Germline assignment: CDR1 MNHNS and CDR2 SASEGT.